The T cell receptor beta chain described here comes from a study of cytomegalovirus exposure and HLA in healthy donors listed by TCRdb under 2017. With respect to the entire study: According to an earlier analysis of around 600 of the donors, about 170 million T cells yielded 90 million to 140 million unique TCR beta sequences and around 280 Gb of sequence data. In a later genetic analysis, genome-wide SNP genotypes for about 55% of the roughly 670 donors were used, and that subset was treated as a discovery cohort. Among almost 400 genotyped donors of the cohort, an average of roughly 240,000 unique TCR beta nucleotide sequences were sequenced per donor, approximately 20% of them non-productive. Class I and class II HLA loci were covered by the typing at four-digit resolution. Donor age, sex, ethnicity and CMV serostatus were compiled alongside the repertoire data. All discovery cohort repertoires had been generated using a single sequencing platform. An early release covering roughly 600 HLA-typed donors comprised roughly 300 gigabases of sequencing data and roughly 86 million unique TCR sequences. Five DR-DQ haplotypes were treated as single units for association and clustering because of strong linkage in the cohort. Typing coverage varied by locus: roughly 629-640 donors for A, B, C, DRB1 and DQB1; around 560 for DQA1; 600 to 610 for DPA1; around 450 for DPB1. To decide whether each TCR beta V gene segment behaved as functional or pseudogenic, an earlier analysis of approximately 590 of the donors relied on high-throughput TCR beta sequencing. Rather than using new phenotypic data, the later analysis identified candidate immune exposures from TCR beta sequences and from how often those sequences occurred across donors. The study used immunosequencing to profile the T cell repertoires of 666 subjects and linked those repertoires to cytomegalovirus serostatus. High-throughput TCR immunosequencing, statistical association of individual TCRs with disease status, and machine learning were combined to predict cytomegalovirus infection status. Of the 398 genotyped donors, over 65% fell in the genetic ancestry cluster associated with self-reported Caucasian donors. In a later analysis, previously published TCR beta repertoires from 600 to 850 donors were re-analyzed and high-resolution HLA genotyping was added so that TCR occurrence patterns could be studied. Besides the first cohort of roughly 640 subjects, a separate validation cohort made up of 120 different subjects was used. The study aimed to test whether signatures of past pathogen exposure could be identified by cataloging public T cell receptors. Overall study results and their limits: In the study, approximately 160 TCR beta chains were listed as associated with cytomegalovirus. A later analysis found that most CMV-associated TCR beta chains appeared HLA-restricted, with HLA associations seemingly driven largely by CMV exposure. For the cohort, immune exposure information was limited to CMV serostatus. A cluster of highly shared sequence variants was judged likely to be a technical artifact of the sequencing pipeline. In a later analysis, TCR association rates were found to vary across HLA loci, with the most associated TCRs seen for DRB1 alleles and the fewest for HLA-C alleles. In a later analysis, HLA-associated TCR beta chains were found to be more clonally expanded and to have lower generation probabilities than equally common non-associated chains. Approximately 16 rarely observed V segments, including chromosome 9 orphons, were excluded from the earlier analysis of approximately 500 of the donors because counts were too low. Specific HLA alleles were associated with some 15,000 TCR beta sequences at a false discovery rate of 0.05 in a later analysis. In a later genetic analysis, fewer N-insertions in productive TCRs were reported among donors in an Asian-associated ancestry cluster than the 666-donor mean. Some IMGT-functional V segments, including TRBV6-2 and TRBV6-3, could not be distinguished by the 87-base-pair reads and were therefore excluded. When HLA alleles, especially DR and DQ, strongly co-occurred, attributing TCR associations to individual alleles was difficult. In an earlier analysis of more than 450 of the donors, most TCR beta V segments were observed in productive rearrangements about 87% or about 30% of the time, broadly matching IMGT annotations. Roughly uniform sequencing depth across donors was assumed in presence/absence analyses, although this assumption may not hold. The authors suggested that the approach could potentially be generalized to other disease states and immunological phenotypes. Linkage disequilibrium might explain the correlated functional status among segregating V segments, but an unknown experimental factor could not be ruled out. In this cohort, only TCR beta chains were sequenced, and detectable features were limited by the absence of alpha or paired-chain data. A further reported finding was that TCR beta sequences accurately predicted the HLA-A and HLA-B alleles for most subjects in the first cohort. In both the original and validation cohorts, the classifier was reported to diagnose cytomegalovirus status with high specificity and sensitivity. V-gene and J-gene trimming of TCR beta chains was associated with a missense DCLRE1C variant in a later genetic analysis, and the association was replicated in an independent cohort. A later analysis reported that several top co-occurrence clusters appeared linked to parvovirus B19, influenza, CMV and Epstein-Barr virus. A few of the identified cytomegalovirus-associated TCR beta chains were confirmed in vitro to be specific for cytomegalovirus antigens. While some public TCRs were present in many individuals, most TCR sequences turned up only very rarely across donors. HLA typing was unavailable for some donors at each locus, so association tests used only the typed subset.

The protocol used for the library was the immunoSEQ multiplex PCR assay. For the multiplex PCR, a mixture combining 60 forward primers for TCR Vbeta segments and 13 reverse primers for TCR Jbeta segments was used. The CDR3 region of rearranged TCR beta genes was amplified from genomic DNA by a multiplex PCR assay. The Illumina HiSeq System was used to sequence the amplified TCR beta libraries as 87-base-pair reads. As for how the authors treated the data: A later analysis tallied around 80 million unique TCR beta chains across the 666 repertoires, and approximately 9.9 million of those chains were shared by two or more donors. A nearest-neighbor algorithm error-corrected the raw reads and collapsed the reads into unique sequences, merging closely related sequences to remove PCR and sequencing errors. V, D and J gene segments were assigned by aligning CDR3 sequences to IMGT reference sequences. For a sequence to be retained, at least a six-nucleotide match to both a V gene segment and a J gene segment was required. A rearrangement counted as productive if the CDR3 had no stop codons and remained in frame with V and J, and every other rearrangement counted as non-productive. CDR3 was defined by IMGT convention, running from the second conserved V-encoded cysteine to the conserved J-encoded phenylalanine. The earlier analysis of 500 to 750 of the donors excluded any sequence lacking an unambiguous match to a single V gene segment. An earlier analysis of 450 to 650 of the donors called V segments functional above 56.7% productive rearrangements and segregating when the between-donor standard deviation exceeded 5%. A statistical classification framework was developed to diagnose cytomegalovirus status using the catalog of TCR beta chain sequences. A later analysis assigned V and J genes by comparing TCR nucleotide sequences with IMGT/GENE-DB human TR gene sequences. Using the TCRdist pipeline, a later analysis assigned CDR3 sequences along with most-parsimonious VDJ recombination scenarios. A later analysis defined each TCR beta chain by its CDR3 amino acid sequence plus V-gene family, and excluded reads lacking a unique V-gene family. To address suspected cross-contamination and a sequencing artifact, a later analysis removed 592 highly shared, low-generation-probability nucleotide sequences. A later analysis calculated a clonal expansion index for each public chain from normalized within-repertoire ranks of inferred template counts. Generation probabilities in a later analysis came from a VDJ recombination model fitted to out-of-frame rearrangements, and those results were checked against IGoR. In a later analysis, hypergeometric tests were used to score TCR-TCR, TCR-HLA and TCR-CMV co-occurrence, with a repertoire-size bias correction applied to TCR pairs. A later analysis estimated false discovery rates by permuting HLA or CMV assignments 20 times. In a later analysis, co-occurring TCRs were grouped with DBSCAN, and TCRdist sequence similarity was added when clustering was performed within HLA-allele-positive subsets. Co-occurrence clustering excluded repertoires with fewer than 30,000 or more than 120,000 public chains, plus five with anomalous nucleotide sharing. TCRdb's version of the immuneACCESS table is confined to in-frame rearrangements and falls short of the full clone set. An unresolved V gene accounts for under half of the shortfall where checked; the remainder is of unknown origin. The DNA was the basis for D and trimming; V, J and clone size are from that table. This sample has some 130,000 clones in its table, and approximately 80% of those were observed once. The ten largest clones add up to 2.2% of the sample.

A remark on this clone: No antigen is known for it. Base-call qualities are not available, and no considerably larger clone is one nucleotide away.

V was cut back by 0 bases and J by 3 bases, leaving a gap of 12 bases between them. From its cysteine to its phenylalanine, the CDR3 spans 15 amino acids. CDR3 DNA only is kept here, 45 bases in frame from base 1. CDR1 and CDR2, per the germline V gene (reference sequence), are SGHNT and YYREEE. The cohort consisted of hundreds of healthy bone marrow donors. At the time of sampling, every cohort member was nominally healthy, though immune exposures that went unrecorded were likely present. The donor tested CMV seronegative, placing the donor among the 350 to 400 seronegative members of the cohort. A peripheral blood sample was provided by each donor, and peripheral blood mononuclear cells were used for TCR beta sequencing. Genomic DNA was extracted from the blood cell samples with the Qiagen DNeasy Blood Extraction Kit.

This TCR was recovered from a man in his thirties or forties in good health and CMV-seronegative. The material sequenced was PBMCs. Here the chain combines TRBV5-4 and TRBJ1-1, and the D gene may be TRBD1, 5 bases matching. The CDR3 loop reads CASSLGRGGDTEAFF. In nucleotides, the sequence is TGTGCCAGCAGCTTGGGGAGGGGAGGGGACACTGAAGCTTTCTTT.